One sample yielded the 15 T cell receptor beta chains listed below, sequenced in a study of blood T cells in healthy people across ages. Primers used in a second PCR of about 6 to 12 cycles were a sample-barcoded 5' primer and a J-beta primer mix. Using its own MiXCR run on the 5' RACE reads, TCRdb lists one record per CDR3 protein. This table holds 850,000 to 1,300,000 distinct CDR3 sequences, 40% to 55% found once. The sequenced sample was blood. These receptors were collected from a woman between 55 and 75 years old in good health.

This chain connects TRBV20-1 to TRBJ2-1, with D perhaps matching TRBD2 (6 bases). Germline-derived CDR1 and CDR2 are DFQATT and SNEGSKA (reference sequence). This CDR3 is built from 15 residues. The germline V and J ends were trimmed by 1 base and 1 base, with 11 bases remaining between them. The CDR3 loop is CSARGGESSYNEQFF. CDR3 nucleotide sequence: TGCAGTGCTAGAGGCGGGGAATCTTCCTACAATGAGCAGTTCTTC.

This clonotype was seen only a few times. CDR3 in amino acids: CASSHRTPYEQFF. The CDR3 DNA sequence: TGCGCCAGCAGCCATAGAACCCCTTATGAGCAGTTCTTC. The chain employs TRBV4-1 and TRBJ2-1; D not certain. Germline values: CDR1 MGHRA, CDR2 YSYEKL. This CDR3 contains 13 residues. Trimming cost V 3 bases and J 8 bases, with 11 bases left between them.

This clonotype turned up a few times. This chain uses TRBV13 with TRBJ2-7; perhaps D is TRBD1 or TRBD2 (5 bases each). This CDR3 is built from 14 residues. Trimming removed 5 bases from V and 2 bases from J, with 13 bases in between. CDR1 is PRHDT, CDR2 FYEKMQ, per germline (reference sequence). The CDR3 DNA sequence: TGTGCCAGCAGCCACGGGACGGAAACCTACGAGCAGTACTTC. Translating it yields CASSHGTETYEQYF.

Details on this clonotype: Being one base from a much bigger clone, this may be a read error. V usage is TRBV4-1 and J usage is TRBJ2-4; D ambiguous. Germline CDR1 MGHRA, CDR2 YSYEKL. The CDR3 is 14 amino acids. CDR3 region: CASSQTHHRNIRYF. CDR3 bases: TGCGCCAGCAGCCAAACCCACCATCGAAACATTCGGTACTTC.

The CDR3 DNA reads as TGTGCCAGCAGCCAACGGGCCCGGACTAGCGGCGAGCAGTTCTTC. Translating it yields CASSQRARTSGEQFF. V gene TRBV3-1 combines with J gene TRBJ2-1; TRBD2 matches at 10 bases. The CDR3 is 15 amino acids. Trimming cost V 2 bases and J 10 bases; bases outside gene matches: 8. Germline CDR1 and CDR2: LGHDT and YNNKEL (reference sequence).

Note on this clonotype: This may be a read error: a much more frequent sequence differs by one nucleotide. This chain links TRBV20-1 with TRBJ2-5; 7 nucleotides agree with TRBD2. CDR1 and CDR2 from the germline V gene are DFQATT and SNEGSKA (reference sequence). CDR3 length: 12 amino acids. Trimming at V came to 7 bases and at J to 7 bases, leaving 9 bases not matched to a gene. The CDR3 region is CSVSPGGGTQYF. In DNA, the CDR3 is TGCAGTGTTAGTCCGGGAGGAGGGACCCAGTACTTC.

The chain has TRBV20-1 and TRBJ2-7; 7 nucleotides align to TRBD2. With 3 bases clipped from V and 7 bases from J, the junction kept 15 bases outside the gene matches. The CDR3 contains 15 residues. From germline, CDR1 is DFQATT and CDR2 SNEGSKA (reference sequence). The CDR3 region has the DNA TGCAGTGCTAGGAGCTCAGCGGTCCTCGGGGGGGAGCAGTACTTC. This sequence encodes CSARSSAVLGGEQYF.

Concerning this clonotype: An end of the junction does not agree with germline; a read error may underlie this. The chain combines TRBV7-2 with TRBJ2-5; D is possibly TRBD1 (6 bases). CDR1 and CDR2 from the germline V gene are SGHTA and FQGNSA. The CDR3 covers 18 residues. The CDR3 sequence is CAGSLIPRDIWYQETQYF. Written as DNA, the CDR3 is TGTGCCGGCAGCTTAATCCCCCGGGACATTTGGTACCAAGAGACCCAGTACTTC.

This clonotype was counted at least ten times. The rearrangement uses TRBV25-1 and TRBJ1-1, with 9 bases matching TRBD1. Per germline, CDR1 MGHDK and CDR2 SYGVNS. Trimming took 3 bases from V and 0 from J; bases not matched to a gene: 8. This CDR3 is built from 17 residues. In DNA, the CDR3 is TGTGCCAGCAGTGAGTCGACAGGGGGGCCTTTGAACACTGAAGCTTTCTTT. This codes for CASSESTGGPLNTEAFF.

The chain combines TRBV7-3 with TRBJ2-3; TRBD2 aligns across 10 bases. CDR1 is SGHTA and CDR2 is FQGTGA in the germline V gene. The CDR3 loop spans 15 amino acids. Trimming took 1 base from V and 9 from J; bases not matched to a gene: 7. The CDR3 loop reads CASSLKREGQLTQYF. Written as DNA, the CDR3 is TGTGCCAGCAGCTTAAAGCGGGAGGGCCAGTTAACGCAGTATTTT.

The chain is built from TRBV14 and TRBJ2-4, with D possibly TRBD2 on 6 matching bases. V was cut by 4 bases and J by 1 base, with 14 bases left in between. CDR1 is SGHDN, CDR2 FVKESK, per germline. The CDR3 runs 16 residues. CDR3 protein: CASSLSHAGAKNIQYF. The CDR3 bases are TGTGCCAGCAGCCTCTCACATGCGGGGGCCAAAAACATTCAGTACTTC.

This clonotype was recorded at least ten times. The CDR3: CASSLMVGQGSYEQYF. The CDR3 DNA follows: TGTGCCAGCAGCTTAATGGTGGGACAGGGCTCCTACGAGCAGTACTTC. This sequence joins TRBV7-9 and TRBJ2-7, with 9 bases lining up with TRBD1. Germline CDR1 SEHNR, CDR2 FQNEAQ (reference sequence). The CDR3 consists of 16 residues. Trimming cost V 2 bases and J 0 bases; bases outside gene matches: 5.

This clonotype was recorded a few times. The chain employs TRBV7-7 and TRBJ2-5; D tentatively fits TRBD1 or TRBD2 (5 bases each). The CDR3 totals 15 residues. The V gene lost 1 base and the J gene lost 7 bases, with 16 bases spanning the gap. CDR1 SSHAT and CDR2 FNYEAQ come from the germline V gene (reference sequence). CDR3 in amino acids: CASSLERGGIGTQYF. The CDR3 bases are TGTGCCAGCAGCTTAGAACGGGGCGGCATCGGGACCCAGTACTTC.

This chain's CDR3 is CATSMSTGGATQYF. The CDR3 region has the DNA TGTGCCACCAGCATGTCGACGGGGGGAGCTACGCAGTATTTT. The chain joins TRBV15 to TRBJ2-3; 7 nucleotides line up with TRBD2. There are 14 residues in the CDR3. V dropped 4 bases and J dropped 8; count of bases not matched to a gene: 9. From germline, CDR1 is LNHNV and CDR2 YYDKDF (reference sequence).

This clonotype was detected only a few times. The chain uses TRBV24-1 and TRBJ2-5; perhaps TRBD2 as D (5 bases). The CDR3 totals 15 residues. Trimming pared 3 bases from V and 1 base from J, leaving 11 bases between. Per the germline V gene, CDR1 is KGHDR and CDR2 is SFDVKD. As DNA, the CDR3 is TGTGCCACCAGTGATGCTAGCACCCTCCAAGAGACCCAGTACTTC. It translates to CATSDASTLQETQYF.